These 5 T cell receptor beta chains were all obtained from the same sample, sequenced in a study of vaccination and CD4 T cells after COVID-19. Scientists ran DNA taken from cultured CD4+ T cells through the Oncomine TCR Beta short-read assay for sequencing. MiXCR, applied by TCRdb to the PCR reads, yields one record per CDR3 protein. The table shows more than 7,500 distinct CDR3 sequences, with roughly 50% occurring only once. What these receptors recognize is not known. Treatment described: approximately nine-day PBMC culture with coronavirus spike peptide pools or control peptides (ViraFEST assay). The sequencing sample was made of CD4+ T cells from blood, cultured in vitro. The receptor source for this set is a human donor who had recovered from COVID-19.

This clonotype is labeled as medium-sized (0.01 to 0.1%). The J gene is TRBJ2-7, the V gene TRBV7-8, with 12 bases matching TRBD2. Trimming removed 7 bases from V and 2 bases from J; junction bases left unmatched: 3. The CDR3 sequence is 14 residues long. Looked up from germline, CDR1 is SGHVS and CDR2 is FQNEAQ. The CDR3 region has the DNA TGTGCCAGCACCCTAGCGGGAGGGACCTACGAGCAGTACTTC. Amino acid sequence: CASTLAGGTYEQYF.

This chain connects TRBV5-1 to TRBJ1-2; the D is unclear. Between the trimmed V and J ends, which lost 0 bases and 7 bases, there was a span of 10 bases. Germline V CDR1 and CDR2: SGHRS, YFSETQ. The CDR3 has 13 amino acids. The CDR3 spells CASSLGAAVGYTF. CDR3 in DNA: TGCGCCAGCAGCTTGGGGGCAGCGGTTGGCTACACCTTC.

CDR3 bases: TGTGCCAGCAGCTCCACCCTAGCCACCGGCTCCTACAATGAGCAGTTCTTC. Encoded protein: CASSSTLATGSYNEQFF. The genes are TRBV7-6 and TRBJ2-1; possible D gene TRBD2, 5 bases. The germline gives CDR1 SGHVS, CDR2 FNYEAQ. The CDR3 extends over 17 amino acids. The V end was cut by 4 bases, the J end by 0 bases, with 16 bases between.

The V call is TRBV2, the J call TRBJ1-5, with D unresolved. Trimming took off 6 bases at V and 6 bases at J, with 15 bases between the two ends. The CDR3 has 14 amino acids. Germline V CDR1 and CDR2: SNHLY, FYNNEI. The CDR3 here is CASRGQTSGQPQHF. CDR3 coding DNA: TGTGCCAGCAGGGGCCAGACGTCGGGTCAGCCCCAGCATTTT.

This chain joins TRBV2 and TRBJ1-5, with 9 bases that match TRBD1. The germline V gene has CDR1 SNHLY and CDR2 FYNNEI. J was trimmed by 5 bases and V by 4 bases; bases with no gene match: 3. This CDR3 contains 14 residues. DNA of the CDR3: TGTGCCAGCAGTGGTGGGACAGGGCATCAGCCCCAGCATTTT. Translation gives CASSGGTGHQPQHF.